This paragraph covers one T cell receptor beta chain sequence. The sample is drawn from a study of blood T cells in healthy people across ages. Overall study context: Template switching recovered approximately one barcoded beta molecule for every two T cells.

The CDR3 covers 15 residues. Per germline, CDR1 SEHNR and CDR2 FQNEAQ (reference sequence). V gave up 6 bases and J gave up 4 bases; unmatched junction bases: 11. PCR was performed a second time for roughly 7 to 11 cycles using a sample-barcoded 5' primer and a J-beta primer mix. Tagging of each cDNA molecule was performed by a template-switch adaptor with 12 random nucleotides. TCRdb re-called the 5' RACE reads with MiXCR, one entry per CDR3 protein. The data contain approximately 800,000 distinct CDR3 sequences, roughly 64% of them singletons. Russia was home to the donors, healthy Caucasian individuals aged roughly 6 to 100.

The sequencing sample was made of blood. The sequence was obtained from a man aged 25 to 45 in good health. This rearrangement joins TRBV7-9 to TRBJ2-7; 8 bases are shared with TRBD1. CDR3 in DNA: TGTGCCAGCAGTTCCCGGGGACAGGTTAAATACGAGCAGTACTTC. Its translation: CASSSRGQVKYEQYF.